A selection of T cell receptor beta chains follows, all from one sample in a study of T cell responses to AZD1222 COVID-19 vaccine. Clones were sequenced by immunoSEQ multiplex PCR, and TCRdb holds only the in-frame ones, with some missing. The profile shows 90,000 to 150,000 clones, 91% of them singletons. This specimen consisted of peripheral blood, obtained on day 0 of AZD1222 vaccination. The receptor source for this set is an adult in good health. Both conserved end residues are part of each CDR3. D genes are given only for firm matches. The size entry is marked missing in some rows and otherwise reads once, few, many or a size class.

V: TRBV7-8
D: NA
J: TRBJ1-3
size: NA
DNA: TGTGCCAGCAGCTTAGCGGGGGTATCGTTCGGAAACACCATATATTTT
CDR3: CASSLAGVSFGNTIYF

V: TRBV19
D: NA
J: TRBJ1-1
size: NA
DNA: TGTGCCAGTAGTCTTTGGGAGGATTTCTTT
CDR3: CASSLWEDFF

V: TRBV5-6
D: TRBD2
J: TRBJ2-7
size: once
DNA: TGTGCCAGCAGCCCGGACGGGAGGGTGACCTACGAGCAGTACTTC
CDR3: CASSPDGRVTYEQYF

V: TRBV6-5
D: NA
J: TRBJ1-2
size: NA
DNA: TGTGCCAGCAGTTACAGCGGTTACTATGGCTACACCTTC
CDR3: CASSYSGYYGYTF

V: TRBV3-1/TRBV3-2
D: TRBD1
J: TRBJ2-7
size: NA
DNA: TGTGCCAGCAGCCAAGAAGGGACAGGGAGCCACGAGCAGTACTTC
CDR3: CASSQEGTGSHEQYF

V: TRBV5-4
D: NA
J: TRBJ2-7
size: few
DNA: TGTGCCAGCAGCTTGGCTATGGTCCCTAGGGAGCAGTACTTC
CDR3: CASSLAMVPREQYF

V: TRBV5-4
D: NA
J: TRBJ1-6
size: once
DNA: TGTGCCAGCAGCGCCCGGGACAAGGATTCACCCCTCCACTTT
CDR3: CASSARDKDSPLHF

V: TRBV25-1
D: NA
J: TRBJ2-7
size: few
DNA: TGTGCCAGCAGTCACGGGGAGCAGTACTTC
CDR3: CASSHGEQYF

V: TRBV10-3
D: TRBD1
J: TRBJ2-7
size: NA
DNA: TGTGCCATCAGACTGACAGGGGACTCTTACGAGCAGTACTTC
CDR3: CAIRLTGDSYEQYF

V: TRBV6-5
D: NA
J: TRBJ1-4
size: NA
DNA: TGTGCCAGCAGTTACTTGTCGGGTTCATCTAATGAAAAACTGTTTTTT
CDR3: CASSYLSGSSNEKLFF

V: TRBV19
D: NA
J: TRBJ1-2
size: NA
DNA: TGTGCCAGTAGTCTGAGGTCGGGCCGGGAGGGCTACACCTTC
CDR3: CASSLRSGREGYTF

V: TRBV6-4
D: NA
J: TRBJ2-1
size: NA
DNA: TGTGCCAGCAGTGACGGGACTGGAGAGCAGTTCTTC
CDR3: CASSDGTGEQFF

V: TRBV11-2
D: NA
J: TRBJ1-1
size: NA
DNA: TGTGCCAGCAGCTTATTCGGTCTGAACACTGAAGCTTTCTTT
CDR3: CASSLFGLNTEAFF

V: TRBV11-2
D: NA
J: TRBJ1-4
size: NA
DNA: TGTGCCAGCAGCACGAGACCGGGGTTTGATGAAAAACTGTTTTTT
CDR3: CASSTRPGFDEKLFF

V: TRBV12-5
D: NA
J: TRBJ1-5
size: NA
DNA: TGTGCTAGTGGCATTGACAGGAGCAATCAGCCCCAGCATTTT
CDR3: CASGIDRSNQPQHF

V: TRBV5-4
D: TRBD2
J: TRBJ2-7
size: once
DNA: TGTGCCAGCAGCTGGGGGACTAGCGGGAGGTCCATGGGGGAGCAGTACTTC
CDR3: CASSWGTSGRSMGEQYF

V: TRBV2
D: TRBD1
J: TRBJ1-1
size: NA
DNA: TGTGCCAGCAGTGCTTATACAGGGGAATCGGGCACTGAAGCTTTCTTT
CDR3: CASSAYTGESGTEAFF